This TCR beta chain came from a study of patients and donors after allogeneic stem cell transplantation (dated by TCRdb to the early 2020s). The CDR3 numbers 13 residues from cysteine through phenylalanine. Here the CDR3 DNA is all that survives: 39 bases in frame from base 1. The V and J ends are trimmed by 5 bases and 4 bases, leaving 11 bases between them. This clonotype is medium-sized (0.01 to 0.1%). No antigen is known for it. Base quality data are lacking; no much larger clone is found one base away. Library generation was performed with RT-PCR. Instrument used: NextSeq 550. TCRdb itself trimmed the public reads at Q25 with fastp, ran MiXCR and retained productive beta chains. Every distinct CDR3 protein forms one entry, paired with its most common genes and DNA. The sample has a few thousand distinct CDR3 sequences on record, roughly 8% of them singletons. The ten largest make up 9.6% of the sample.

The sample comprised blood, either unsorted or a sorted T cell fraction (not recorded which). The receptor was derived from a human donor who was either an allogeneic HSCT recipient or a stem cell or donor lymphocyte infusion donor (not recorded which). It is not recorded whose cells these are; they may come from a transplant donor. The chain is encoded by TRBV12-3 or TRBV12-4 joined to TRBJ1-2; too little of a D gene remains to name it. For the CDR3, the sequence is CASSPGLGYGYTF. The DNA is TGTGCCAGCAGTCCAGGCCTGGGCTATGGCTACACCTTC.